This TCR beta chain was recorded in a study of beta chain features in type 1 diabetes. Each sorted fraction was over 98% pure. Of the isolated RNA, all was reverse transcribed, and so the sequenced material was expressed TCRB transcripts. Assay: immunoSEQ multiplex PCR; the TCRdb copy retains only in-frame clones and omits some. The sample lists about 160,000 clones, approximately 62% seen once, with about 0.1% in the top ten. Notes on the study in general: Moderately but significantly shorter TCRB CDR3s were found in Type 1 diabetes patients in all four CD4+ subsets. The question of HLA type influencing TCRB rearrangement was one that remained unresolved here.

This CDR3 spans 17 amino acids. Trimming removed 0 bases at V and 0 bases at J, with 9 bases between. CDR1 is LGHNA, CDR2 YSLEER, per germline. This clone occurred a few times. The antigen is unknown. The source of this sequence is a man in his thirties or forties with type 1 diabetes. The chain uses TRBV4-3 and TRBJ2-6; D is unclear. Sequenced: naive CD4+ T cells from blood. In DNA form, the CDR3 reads TGCGCCAGCAGCCAAGATTTGACGGTCTCTGGGGCCAACGTCCTGACTTTC. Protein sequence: CASSQDLTVSGANVLTF.